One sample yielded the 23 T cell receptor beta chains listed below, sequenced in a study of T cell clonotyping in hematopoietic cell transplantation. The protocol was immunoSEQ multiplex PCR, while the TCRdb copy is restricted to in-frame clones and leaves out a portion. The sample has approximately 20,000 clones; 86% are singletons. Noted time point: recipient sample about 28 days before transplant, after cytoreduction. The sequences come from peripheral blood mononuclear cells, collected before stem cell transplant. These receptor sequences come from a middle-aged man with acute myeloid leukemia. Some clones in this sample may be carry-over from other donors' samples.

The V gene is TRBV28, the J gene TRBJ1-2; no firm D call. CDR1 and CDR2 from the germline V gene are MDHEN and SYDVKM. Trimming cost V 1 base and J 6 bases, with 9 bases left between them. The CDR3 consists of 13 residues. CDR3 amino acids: CASSLYGEDGYTF. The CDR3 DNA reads TGTGCCAGCAGTTTATATGGGGAGGATGGCTACACCTTC.

Here the CDR3 DNA reads TGCGCCAGCAGCTTGTCTCTGATCCAAGAGACCCAGTACTTC. Encoded protein: CASSLSLIQETQYF. The chain combines TRBV5-1 with TRBJ2-5; no clear D. Germline V CDR1 and CDR2: SGHRS, YFSETQ. Trimming cost V 1 base and J 1 base, with 8 bases left between them. There are 14 residues in the CDR3.

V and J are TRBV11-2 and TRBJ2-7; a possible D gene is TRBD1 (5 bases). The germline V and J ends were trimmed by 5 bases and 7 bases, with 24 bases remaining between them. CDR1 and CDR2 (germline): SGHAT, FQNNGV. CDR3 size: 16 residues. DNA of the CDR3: TGTGCCAGCAGCCCAACCACGGACACGGCTTATGGGGAGCAGTACTTC. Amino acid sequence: CASSPTTDTAYGEQYF.

The CDR3 loop reads CASSLPDPNTEAFF. As DNA, the CDR3 is TGTGCCAGCAGCTTACCGGATCCTAACACTGAAGCTTTCTTT. This chain joins TRBV5-6 and TRBJ1-1, with D unclear. The V gene's germline CDR1 is SGHDT and CDR2 YYEEEE. This CDR3 is built from 14 residues. Trimming stripped 2 bases from V and 2 bases from J, with 10 bases between. Full variable domain (remainder filled in from reference TRBV5-6 and TRBJ1-1): DAGVTQSPTHLIKTRGQQVTLRCSPKSGHDTVSWYQQALGQGPQFIFQYYEEEERQRGNFPDRFSGHQFPNYSSELNVNALLLGDSALYLCASSLPDPNTEAFFGQGTRLTVV.

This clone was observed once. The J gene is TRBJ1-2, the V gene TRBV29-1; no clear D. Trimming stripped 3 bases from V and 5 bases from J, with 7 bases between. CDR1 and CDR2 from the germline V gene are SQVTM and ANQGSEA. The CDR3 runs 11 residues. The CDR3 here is CSVESTYGYTF. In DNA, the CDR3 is TGCAGCGTTGAGAGTACTTATGGCTACACCTTC. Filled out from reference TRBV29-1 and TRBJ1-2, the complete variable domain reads SAVISQKPSRDICQRGTSLTIQCQVDSQVTMMFWYRQQPGQSLTLIATANQGSEATYESGFVIDKFPISRPNLTFSTLTVSNMSPEDSSIYLCSVESTYGYTFGSGTRLTVV.

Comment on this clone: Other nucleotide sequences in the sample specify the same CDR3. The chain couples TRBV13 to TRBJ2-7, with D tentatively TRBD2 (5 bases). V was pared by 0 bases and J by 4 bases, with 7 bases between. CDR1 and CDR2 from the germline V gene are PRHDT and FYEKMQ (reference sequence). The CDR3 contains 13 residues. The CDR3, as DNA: TGTGCCAGCAGCTTAGGCCGGGGTTACGAGCAGTACTTC. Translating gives CASSLGRGYEQYF.

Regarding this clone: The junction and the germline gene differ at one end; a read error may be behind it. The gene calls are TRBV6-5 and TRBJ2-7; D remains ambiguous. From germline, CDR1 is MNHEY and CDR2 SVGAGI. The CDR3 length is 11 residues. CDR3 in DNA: TGTGCCAGCAGTTACTCGAAACGGCCGTCCTTC. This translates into CASSYSKRPSF.

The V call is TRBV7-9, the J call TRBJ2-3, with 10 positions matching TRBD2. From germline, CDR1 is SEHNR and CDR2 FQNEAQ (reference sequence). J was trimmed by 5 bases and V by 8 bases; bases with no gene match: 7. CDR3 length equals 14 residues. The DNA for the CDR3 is TGTGCCAGCGGAGCGGGGGGGGCAGGAGATACGCAGTATTTT. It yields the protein CASGAGGAGDTQYF.

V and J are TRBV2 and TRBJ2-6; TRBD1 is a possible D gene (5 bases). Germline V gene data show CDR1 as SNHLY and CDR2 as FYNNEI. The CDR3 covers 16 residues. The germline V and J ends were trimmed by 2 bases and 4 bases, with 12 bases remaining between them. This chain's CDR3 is CASSESQGPGANVLTF. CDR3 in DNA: TGTGCCAGCAGTGAAAGCCAGGGTCCAGGGGCCAACGTCCTGACTTTC.

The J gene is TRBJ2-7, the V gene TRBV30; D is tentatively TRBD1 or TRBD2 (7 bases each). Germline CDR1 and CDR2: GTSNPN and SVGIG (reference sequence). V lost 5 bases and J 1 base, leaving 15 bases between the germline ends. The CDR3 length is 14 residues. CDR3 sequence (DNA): TGTGCCTGGGGGGAGGGGGCAGTATCCTACGAGCAGTACTTC. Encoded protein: CAWGEGAVSYEQYF.

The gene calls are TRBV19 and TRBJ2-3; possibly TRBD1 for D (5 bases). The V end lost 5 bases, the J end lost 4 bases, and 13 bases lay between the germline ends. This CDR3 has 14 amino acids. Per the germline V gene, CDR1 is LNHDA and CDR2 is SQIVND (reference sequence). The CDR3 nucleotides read TGTGCCAGTAGTCCAGGGTACAACTCAGATACGCAGTATTTT. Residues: CASSPGYNSDTQYF.

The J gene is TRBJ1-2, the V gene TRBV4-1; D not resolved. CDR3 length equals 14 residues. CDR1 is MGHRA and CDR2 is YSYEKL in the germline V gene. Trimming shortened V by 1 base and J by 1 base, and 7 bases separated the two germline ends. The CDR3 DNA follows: TGCGCCAGCAGCCAAGTAAAGGATAACTATGGCTACACCTTC. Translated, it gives CASSQVKDNYGYTF.

In nucleotides, the CDR3 is TGTGCCAGCAGCTTAGCCGTGGAGAACACTGAAGCTTTCTTT. Its protein is CASSLAVENTEAFF. The rearrangement uses TRBV7-9 and TRBJ1-1; D is unresolved. V lost 0 bases to trimming and J lost 1 base, with 6 bases between them. This CDR3 spans 14 amino acids. Germline assignment: CDR1 SEHNR and CDR2 FQNEAQ (reference sequence).

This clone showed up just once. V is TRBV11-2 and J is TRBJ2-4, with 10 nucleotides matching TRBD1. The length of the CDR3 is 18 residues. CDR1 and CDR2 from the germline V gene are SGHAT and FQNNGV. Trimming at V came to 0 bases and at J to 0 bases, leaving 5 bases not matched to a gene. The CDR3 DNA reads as TGTGCCAGCAGCTTAGATGGGACAGGGGTGCTAGCCAAAAACATTCAGTACTTC. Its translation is CASSLDGTGVLAKNIQYF. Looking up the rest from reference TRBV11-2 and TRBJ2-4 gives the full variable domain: EAGVAQSPRYKIIEKRQSVAFWCNPISGHATLYWYQQILGQGPKLLIQFQNNGVVDDSQLPKDRFSAERLKGVDSTLKIQPAKLEDSAVYLCASSLDGTGVLAKNIQYFGAGTRLSVL.

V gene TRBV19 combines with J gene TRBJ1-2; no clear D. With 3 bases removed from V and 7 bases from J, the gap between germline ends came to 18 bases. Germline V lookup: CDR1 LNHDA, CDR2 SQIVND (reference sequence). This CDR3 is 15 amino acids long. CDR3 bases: TGTGCCAGTAGTATCGAGGGATCTTCTTACTTTGGCTACACCTTC. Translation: CASSIEGSSYFGYTF.

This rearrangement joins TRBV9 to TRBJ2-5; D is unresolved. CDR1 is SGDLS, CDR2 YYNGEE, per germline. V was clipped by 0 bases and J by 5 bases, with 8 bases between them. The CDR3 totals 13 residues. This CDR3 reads CASSVEPAETQYF. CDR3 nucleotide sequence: TGTGCCAGCAGCGTAGAACCCGCGGAGACCCAGTACTTC.

The CDR3 protein is CASSLGSYEQYF. The DNA of the CDR3 is TGTGCCAGCAGCTTAGGGAGCTACGAGCAGTACTTC. The rearrangement links TRBV11-2 to TRBJ2-7; D unresolved. Trimming stripped 1 base from V and 3 bases from J, with 4 bases between. CDR1 and CDR2 (germline): SGHAT, FQNNGV. The CDR3 spans 12 residues.

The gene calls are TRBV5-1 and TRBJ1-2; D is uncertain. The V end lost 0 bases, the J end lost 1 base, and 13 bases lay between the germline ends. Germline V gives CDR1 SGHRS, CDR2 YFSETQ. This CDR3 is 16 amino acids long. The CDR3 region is CASSLGPGLLNYGYTF. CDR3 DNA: TGCGCCAGCAGCTTGGGACCGGGTCTACTTAACTATGGCTACACCTTC.

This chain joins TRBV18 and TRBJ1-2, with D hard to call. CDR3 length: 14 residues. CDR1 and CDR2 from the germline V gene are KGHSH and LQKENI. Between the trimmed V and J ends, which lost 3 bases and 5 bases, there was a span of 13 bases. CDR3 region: CASSPKETDYGYTF. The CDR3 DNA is TGTGCCAGCTCACCTAAGGAGACCGATTATGGCTACACCTTC.

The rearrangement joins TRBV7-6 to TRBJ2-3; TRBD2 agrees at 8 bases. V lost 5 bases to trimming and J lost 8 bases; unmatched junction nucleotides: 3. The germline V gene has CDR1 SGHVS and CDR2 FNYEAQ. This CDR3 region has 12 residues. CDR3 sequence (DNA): TGTGCCAGCAGCCGTAGCGGGGCTACGCAGTATTTT. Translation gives CASSRSGATQYF.

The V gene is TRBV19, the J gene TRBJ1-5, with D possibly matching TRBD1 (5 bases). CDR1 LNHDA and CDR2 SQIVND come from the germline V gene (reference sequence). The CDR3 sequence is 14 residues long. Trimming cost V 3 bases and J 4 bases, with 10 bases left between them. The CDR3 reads CASSMWGSNQPQHF. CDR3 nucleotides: TGTGCCAGTAGTATGTGGGGCAGTAATCAGCCCCAGCATTTT.

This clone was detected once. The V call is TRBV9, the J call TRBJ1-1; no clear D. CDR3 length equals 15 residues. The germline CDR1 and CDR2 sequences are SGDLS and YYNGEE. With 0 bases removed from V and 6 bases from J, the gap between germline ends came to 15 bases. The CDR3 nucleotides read TGTGCCAGCAGCGTAGAGGCTGCCGGTTCCCCTGAAGCTTTCTTT. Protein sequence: CASSVEAAGSPEAFF.

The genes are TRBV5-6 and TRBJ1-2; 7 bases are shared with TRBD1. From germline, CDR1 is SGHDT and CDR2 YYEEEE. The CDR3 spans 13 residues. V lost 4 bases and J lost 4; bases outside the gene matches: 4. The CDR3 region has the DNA TGTGCCAGCAGCCAGGGACAGCTCTATGGCTACACCTTC. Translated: CASSQGQLYGYTF.